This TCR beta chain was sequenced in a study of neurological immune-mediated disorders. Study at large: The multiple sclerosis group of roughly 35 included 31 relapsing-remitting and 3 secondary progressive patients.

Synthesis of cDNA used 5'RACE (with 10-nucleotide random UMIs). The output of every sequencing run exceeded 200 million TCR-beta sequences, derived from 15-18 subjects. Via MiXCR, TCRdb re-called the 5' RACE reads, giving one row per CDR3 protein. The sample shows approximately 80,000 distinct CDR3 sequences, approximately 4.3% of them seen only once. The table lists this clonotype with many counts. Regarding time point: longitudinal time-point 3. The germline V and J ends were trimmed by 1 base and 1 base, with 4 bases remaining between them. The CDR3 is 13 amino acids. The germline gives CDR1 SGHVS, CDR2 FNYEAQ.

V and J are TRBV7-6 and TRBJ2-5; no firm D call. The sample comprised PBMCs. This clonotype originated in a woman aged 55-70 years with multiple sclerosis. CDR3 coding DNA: TGTGCCAGCAGCTTAGGGCGCCAAGAGACCCAGTACTTC. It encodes CASSLGRQETQYF.